This T cell receptor (beta chain) was captured in a study of cytomegalovirus exposure and HLA in healthy donors. The PCR contained 60 Vbeta and 13 Jbeta primers. TCRdb's copy holds only in-frame clones and misses some; the assay was immunoSEQ multiplex PCR. The table shows approximately 250,000 clones, with over 75% occurring only once. This CDR3 contains 14 residues. The germline V gene encodes CDR1 MNHEY and CDR2 SMNVEV (reference sequence). With V trimmed by 0 bases and J by 8 bases, 4 bases remained unmatched. The source is a boy aged 10-17 years in good health and CMV-seronegative. This chain uses TRBV27 with TRBJ1-2; 9 nucleotides align to TRBD1. The source material was PBMCs. In DNA form, the CDR3 reads TGTGCCAGCAGTTTATCCGGGACAGGGAAAGGCTACACCTTC. Translation gives CASSLSGTGKGYTF.